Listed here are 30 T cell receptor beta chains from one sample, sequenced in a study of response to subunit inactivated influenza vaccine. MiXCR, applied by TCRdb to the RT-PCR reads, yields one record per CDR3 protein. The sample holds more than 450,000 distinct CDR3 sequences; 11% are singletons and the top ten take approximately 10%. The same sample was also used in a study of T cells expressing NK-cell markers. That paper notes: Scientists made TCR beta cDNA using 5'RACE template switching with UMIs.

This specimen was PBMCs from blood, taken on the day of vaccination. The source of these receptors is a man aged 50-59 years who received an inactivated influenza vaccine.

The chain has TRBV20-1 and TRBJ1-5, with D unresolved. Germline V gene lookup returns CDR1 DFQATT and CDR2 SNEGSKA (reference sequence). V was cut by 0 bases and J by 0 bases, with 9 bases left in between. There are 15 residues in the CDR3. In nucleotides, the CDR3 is TGCAGTGCTAGAGATCGTTTGCCTAGCAATCAGCCCCAGCATTTT. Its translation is CSARDRLPSNQPQHF.

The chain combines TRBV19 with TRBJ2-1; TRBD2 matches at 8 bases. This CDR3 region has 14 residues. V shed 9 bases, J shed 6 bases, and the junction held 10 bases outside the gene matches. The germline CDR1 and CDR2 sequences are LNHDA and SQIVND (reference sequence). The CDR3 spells CASTSGSTGNEQFF. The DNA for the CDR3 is TGTGCCAGCACTAGCGGTTCAACGGGCAATGAGCAGTTCTTC.

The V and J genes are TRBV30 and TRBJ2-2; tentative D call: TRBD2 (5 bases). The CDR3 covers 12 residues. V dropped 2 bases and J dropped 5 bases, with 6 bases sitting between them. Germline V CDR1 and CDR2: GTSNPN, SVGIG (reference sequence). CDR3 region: CAWSRGTGELFF. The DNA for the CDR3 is TGTGCCTGGAGTCGGGGAACCGGGGAGCTGTTTTTT.

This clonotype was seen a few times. CDR3 in amino acids: CSARAGTGYGGFYNEQFF. CDR3 sequence (DNA): TGCAGTGCTAGAGCCGGGACAGGGTACGGGGGCTTCTACAATGAGCAGTTCTTC. The chain couples TRBV20-1 to TRBJ2-1, with 9 bases that match TRBD1. The J segment lost 3 bases and the V segment lost 1 base, leaving 13 bases of the junction unmatched. This CDR3 has 18 amino acids. Germline V lookup: CDR1 DFQATT, CDR2 SNEGSKA (reference sequence).

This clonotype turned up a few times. The DNA for the CDR3 is TGTGCCAGCAGCTTACCAAGACTGGGGTGGCAAGCTTTCTTT. It codes for CASSLPRLGWQAFF. This rearrangement joins TRBV7-9 to TRBJ1-1; D is unclear. V was clipped by 2 bases and J by 9 bases, with 16 bases between them. Germline V gene sequence: CDR1 SEHNR, CDR2 FQNEAQ (reference sequence). The CDR3 has 14 amino acids.

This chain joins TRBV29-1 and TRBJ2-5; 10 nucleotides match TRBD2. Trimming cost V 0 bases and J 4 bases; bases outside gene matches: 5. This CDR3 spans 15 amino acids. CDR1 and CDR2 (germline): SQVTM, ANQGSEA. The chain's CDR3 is CSVEDPASGGETQYF. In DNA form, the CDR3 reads TGCAGCGTTGAAGATCCGGCTAGCGGGGGAGAGACCCAGTACTTC.

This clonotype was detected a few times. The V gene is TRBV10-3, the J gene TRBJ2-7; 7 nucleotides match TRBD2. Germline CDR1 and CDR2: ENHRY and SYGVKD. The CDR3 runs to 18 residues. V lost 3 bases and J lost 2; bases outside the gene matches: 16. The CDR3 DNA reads TGTGCCATCAGTGACCCAAAGTCATTACTAGCGCTTACCTACGAGCAGTACTTC. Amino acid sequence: CAISDPKSLLALTYEQYF.

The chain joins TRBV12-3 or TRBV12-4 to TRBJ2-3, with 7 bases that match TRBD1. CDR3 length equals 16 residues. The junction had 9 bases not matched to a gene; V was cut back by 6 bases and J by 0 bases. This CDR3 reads CASRSTGASSTDTQYF. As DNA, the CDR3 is TGTGCCAGCAGGTCAACAGGGGCATCTAGCACAGATACGCAGTATTTT.

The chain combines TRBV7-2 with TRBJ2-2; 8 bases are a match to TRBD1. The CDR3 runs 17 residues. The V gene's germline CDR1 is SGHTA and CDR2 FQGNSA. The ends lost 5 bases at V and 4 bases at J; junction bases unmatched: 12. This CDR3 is CASSQQPGQVATGELFF. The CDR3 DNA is TGTGCCAGCAGCCAGCAACCGGGACAGGTGGCCACCGGGGAGCTGTTTTTT.

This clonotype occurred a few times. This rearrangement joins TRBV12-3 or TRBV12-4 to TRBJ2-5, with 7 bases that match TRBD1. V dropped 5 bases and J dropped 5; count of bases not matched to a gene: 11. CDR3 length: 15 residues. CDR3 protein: CASSPRQGRAETQYF. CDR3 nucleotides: TGTGCCAGCAGTCCCCGACAGGGACGCGCGGAGACCCAGTACTTC.

The CDR3 is CASNRAPSSYNEQFF. CDR3 nucleotides: TGTGCCAGCAATCGGGCCCCAAGCTCCTACAATGAGCAGTTCTTC. This chain links TRBV11-2 with TRBJ2-1; D uncertain. The CDR3 consists of 15 residues. Per the germline V gene, CDR1 is SGHAT and CDR2 is FQNNGV. V shed 7 bases and J shed 0 bases, with 13 bases lying between them.

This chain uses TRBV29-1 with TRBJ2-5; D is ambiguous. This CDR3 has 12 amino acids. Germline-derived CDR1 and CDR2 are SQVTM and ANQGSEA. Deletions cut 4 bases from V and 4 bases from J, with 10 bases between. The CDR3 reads CSVAGARETQYF. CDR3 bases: TGCAGCGTTGCAGGCGCTCGAGAGACCCAGTACTTC.

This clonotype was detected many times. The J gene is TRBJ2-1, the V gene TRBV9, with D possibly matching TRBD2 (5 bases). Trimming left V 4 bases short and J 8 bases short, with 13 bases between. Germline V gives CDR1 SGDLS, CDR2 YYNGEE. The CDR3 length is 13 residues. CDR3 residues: CASSPGSDHEQFF. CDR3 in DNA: TGTGCCAGCAGCCCGGGTAGCGATCATGAGCAGTTCTTC.

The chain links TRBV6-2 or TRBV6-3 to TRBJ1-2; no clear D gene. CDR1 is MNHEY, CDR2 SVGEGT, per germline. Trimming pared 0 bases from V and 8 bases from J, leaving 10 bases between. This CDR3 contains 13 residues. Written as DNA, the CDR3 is TGTGCCAGCAGTTACTCGATTCAGCAGGGCTACACCTTC. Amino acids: CASSYSIQQGYTF.

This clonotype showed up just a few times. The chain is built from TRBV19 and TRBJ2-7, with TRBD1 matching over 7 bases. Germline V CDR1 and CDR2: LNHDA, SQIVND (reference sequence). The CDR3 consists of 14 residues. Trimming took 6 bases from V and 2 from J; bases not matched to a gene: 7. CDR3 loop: CASRKGQFPYEQYF. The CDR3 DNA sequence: TGTGCCAGTAGGAAGGGACAGTTCCCCTACGAGCAGTACTTC.

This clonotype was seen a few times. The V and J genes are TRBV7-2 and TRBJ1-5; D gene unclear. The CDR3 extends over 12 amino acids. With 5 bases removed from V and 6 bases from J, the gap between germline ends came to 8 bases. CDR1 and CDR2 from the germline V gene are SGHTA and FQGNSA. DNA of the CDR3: TGTGCCAGCAGCGGGCCGGGTCAGCCCCAGCATTTT. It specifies CASSGPGQPQHF.

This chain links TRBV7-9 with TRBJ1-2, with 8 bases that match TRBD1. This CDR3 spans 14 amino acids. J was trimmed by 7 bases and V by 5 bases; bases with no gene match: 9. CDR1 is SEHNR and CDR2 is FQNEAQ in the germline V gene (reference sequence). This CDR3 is CASSRSGGGGGYTF. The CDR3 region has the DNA TGTGCCAGCAGCCGATCAGGGGGCGGCGGTGGCTACACCTTC.

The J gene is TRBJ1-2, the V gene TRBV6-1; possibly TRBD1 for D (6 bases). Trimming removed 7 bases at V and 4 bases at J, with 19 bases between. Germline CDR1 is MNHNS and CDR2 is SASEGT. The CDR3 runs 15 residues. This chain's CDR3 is CASTPNLGTRYGYTF. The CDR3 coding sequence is TGTGCCAGCACCCCAAATCTCGGGACACGCTATGGCTACACCTTC.

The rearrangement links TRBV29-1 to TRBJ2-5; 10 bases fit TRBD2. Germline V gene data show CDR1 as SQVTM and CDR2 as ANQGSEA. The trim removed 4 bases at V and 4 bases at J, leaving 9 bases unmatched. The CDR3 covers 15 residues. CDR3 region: CSVGYSGRSGETQYF. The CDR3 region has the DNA TGCAGCGTTGGATATAGCGGGAGGTCGGGAGAGACCCAGTACTTC.

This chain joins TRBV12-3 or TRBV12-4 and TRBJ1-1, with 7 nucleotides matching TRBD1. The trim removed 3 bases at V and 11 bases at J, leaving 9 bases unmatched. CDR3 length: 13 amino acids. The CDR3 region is CASSFGTERSAFF. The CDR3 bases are TGTGCCAGCAGTTTTGGGACAGAAAGGTCGGCTTTCTTT.

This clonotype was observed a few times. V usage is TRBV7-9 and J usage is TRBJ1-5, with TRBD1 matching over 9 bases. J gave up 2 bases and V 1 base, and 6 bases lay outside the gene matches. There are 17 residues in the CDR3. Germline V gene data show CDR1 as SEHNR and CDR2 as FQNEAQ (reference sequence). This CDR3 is CASSLVGDRAGNQPQHF. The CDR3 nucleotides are TGTGCCAGCAGCTTAGTCGGGGACAGGGCGGGCAATCAGCCCCAGCATTTT.

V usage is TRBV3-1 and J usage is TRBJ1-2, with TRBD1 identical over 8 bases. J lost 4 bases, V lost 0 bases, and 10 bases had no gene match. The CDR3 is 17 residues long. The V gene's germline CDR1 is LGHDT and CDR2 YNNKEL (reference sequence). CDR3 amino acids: CASSQDVRQGKGYGYTF. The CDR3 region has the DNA TGTGCCAGCAGCCAAGATGTGCGACAGGGGAAGGGCTATGGCTACACCTTC.

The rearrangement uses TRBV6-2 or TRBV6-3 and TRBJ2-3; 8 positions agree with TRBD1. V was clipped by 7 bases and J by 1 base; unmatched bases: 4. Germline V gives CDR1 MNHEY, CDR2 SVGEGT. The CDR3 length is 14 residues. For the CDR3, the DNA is TGTGCCAGCACCGAGGACAGGGGCACAGATACGCAGTATTTT. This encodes CASTEDRGTDTQYF.

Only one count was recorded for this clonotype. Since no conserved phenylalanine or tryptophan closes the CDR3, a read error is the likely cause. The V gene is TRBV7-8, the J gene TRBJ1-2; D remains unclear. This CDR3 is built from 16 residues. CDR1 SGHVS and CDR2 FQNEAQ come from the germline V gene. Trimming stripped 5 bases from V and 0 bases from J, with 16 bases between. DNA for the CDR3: TGTGCCAGCAGCCCACGACCTCAGACGGCTAACTATGGCTACACCTCC. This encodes CASSPRPQTANYGYTS.

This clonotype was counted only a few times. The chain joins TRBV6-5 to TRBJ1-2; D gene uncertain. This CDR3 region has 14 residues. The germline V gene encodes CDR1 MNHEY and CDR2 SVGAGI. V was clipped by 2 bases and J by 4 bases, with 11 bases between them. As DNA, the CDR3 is TGTGCCAGCAGTTACCTACCGTCCGGCTATGGCTACACCTTC. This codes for CASSYLPSGYGYTF.

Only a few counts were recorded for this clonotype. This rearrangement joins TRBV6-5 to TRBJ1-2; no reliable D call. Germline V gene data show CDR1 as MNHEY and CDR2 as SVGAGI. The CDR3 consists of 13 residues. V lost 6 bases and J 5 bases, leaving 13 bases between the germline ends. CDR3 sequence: CASRYLDSYGYTF. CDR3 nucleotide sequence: TGTGCCAGCAGGTACCTCGACTCATATGGCTACACCTTC.

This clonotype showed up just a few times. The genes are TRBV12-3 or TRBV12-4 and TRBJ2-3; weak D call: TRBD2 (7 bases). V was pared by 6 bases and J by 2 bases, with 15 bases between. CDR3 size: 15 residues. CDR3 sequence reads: CASRGGADSTDTQYF. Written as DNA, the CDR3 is TGTGCCAGCAGGGGGGGGGCGGACTCCACAGATACGCAGTATTTT.

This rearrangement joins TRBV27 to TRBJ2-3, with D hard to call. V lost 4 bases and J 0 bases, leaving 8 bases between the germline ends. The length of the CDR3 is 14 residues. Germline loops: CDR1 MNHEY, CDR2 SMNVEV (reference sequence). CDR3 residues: CASSSISSTDTQYF. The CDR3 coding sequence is TGTGCCAGCAGTTCTATATCTAGCACAGATACGCAGTATTTT.

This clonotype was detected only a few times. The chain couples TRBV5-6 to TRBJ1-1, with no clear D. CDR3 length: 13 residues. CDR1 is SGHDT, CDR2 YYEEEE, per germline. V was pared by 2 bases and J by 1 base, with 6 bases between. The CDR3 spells CASSFEGNTEAFF. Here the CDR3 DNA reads TGTGCCAGCAGCTTTGAAGGGAACACTGAAGCTTTCTTT.

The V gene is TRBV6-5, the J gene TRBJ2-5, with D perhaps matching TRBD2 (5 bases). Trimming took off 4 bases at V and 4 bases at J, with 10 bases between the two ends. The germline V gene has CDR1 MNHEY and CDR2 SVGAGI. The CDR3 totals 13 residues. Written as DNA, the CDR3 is TGTGCCAGCAGTTCGCGAGGGAGAGAGACCCAGTACTTC. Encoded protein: CASSSRGRETQYF.